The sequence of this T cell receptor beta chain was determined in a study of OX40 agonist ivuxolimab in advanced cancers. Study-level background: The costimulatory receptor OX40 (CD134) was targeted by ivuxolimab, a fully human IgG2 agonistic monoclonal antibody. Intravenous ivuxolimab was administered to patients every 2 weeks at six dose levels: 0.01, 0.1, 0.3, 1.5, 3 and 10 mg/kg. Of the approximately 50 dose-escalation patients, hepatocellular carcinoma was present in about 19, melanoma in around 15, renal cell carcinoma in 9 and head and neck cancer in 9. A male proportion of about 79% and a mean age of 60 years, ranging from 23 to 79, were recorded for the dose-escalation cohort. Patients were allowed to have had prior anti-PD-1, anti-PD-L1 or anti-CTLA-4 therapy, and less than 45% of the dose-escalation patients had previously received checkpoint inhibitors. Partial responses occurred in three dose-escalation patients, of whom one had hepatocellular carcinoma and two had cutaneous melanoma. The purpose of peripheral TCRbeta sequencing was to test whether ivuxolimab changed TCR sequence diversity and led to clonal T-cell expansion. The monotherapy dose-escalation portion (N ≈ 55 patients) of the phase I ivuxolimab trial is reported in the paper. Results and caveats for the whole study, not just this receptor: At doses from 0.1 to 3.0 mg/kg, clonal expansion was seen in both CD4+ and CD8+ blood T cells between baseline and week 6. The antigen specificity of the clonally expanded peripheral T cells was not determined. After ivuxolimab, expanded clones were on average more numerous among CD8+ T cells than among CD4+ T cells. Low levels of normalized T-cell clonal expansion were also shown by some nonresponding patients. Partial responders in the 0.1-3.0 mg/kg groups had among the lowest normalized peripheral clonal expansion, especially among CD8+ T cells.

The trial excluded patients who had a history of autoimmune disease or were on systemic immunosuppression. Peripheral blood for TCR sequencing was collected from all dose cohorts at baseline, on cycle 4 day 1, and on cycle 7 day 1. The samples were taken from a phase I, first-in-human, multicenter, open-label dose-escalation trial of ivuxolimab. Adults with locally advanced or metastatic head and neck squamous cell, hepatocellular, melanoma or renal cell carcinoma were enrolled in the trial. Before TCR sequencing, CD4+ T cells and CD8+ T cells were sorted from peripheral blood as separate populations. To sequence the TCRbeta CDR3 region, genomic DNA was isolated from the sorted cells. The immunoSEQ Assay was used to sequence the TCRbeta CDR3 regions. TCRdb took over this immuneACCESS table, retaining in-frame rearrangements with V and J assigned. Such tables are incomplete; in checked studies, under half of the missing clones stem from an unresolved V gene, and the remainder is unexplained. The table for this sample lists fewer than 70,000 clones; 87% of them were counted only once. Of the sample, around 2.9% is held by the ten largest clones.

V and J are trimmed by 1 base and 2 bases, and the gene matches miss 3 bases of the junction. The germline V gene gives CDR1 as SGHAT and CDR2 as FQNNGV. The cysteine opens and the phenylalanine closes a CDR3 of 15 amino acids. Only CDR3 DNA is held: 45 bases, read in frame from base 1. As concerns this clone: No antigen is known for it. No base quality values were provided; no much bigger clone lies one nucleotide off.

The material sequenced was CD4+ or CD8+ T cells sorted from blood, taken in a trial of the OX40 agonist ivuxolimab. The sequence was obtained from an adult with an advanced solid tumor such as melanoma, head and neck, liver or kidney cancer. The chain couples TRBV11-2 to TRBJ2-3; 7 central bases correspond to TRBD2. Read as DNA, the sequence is TGTGCCAGCAGCTTAGTCGGGACTAACACAGATACGCAGTATTTT. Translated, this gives CASSLVGTNTDTQYF.